This T cell receptor (beta chain) was observed in a study of blood T cell repertoires in COVID-19. Overall study: Donors in the United States, Italy and Spain gave samples during acute or convalescent COVID-19. In each case, the material was cDNA or gDNA derived from T cells, B-cell-depleted T cells, or PBMCs.

The CDR3 extends over 16 amino acids. In germline, CDR1 is SGHVS, CDR2 FNYEAQ. V was trimmed by 6 bases and J by 2 bases, leaving 17 bases between them. As originally analysed: Estimated nucleated cell counts came from reference gene primer amplification. The table came from immunoSEQ multiplex PCR; TCRdb's copy has only in-frame clones and leaves some out. V and J calls and clone size are copied from that table; D and trimming were computed from the DNA. The sample lists some 67,000 clones; around nine tenths were seen once. The V call is TRBV7-6, the J call TRBJ1-3; unclear D gene. The clonotype comes from a woman older than 75 with acute or convalescent COVID-19. Sequenced input: peripheral blood. The CDR3 sequence: CASSYYRGFTGNTIYF. The CDR3 coding sequence is TGTGCCAGCAGTTATTACCGCGGGTTCACTGGAAACACCATATATTTT.